This T cell receptor (beta chain) is drawn from a study of post-analysis software for immune sequencing data. Study-level results: TRBV5-6, TRBV5-1 and TRBV20-1 belonged to a set of roughly 5 TRBV segments that were more frequent in patients than controls.

Only one count was recorded for this clonotype. Its antigen is as yet unknown. cDNA libraries of TCR beta carried unique molecular identifiers. TCRdb called the PCR reads again in MiXCR, with one record for every CDR3 protein. The sample holds 820,000 or so distinct CDR3 sequences; about 57% are singletons and the top ten take 4.6%. Germline CDR1 MNHEY, CDR2 SVGEGT. The junction had 16 bases not matched to a gene; V was cut back by 7 bases and J by 5 bases. CDR3 size: 17 residues. This sequence joins TRBV6-2 or TRBV6-3 and TRBJ2-2, with 7 bases fitting TRBD2. What was sequenced was blood. The TCR sequence derives from a girl aged 5-17 years with multiple sclerosis. The CDR3 nucleotides read TGTGCCAGCACCCAAAGGGGTGGCGGGAGAGGAACCGGGGAGCTGTTTTTT. Its translation: CASTQRGGGRGTGELFF.